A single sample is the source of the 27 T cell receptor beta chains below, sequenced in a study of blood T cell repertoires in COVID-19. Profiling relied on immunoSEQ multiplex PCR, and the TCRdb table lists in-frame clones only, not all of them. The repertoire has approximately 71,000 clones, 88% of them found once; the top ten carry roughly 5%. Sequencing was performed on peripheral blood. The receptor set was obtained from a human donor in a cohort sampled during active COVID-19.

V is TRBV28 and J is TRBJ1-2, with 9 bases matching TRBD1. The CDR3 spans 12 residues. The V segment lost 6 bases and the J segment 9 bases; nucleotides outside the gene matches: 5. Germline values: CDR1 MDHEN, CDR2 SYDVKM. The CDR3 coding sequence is TGTGCCAGCAGAGACGGGACAGGGAGCTACACCTTC. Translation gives CASRDGTGSYTF.

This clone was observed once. CDR3 residues: CSVVAGASGNTIYF. CDR3 nucleotides: TGCAGCGTTGTAGCCGGCGCCTCTGGAAACACCATATATTTT. The chain joins TRBV29-1 to TRBJ1-3; D not certain. Germline values: CDR1 SQVTM, CDR2 ANQGSEA. There are 14 residues in the CDR3. V lost 4 bases to trimming and J lost 0 bases, with 10 bases between them.

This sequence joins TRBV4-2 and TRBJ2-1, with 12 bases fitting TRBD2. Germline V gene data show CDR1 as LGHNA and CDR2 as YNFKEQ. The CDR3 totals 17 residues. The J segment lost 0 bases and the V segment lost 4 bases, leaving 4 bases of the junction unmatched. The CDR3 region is CASSPELAGGSYNEQFF. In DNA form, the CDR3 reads TGTGCCAGCAGCCCAGAACTAGCGGGAGGCTCCTACAATGAGCAGTTCTTC.

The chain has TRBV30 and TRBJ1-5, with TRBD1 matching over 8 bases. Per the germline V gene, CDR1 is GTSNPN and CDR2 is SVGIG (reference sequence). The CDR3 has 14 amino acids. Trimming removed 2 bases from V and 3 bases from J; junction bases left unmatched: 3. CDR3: CAWSTGQVNQPQHF. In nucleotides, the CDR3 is TGTGCCTGGAGTACGGGACAGGTCAATCAGCCCCAGCATTTT.

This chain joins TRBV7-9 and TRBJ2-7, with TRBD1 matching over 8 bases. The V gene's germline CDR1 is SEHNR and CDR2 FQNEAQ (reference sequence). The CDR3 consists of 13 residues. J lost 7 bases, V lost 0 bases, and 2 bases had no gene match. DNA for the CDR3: TGTGCCAGCAGCTTAGCACAGGGGGTTGAGCAGTACTTC. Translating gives CASSLAQGVEQYF.

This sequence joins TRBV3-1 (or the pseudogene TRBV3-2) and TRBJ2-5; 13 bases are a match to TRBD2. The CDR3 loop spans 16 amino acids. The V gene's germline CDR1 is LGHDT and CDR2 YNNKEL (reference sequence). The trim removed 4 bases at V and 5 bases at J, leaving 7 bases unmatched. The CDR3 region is CASSPRLAGGFETQYF. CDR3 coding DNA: TGTGCCAGCAGCCCTCGACTAGCGGGAGGCTTTGAGACCCAGTACTTC.

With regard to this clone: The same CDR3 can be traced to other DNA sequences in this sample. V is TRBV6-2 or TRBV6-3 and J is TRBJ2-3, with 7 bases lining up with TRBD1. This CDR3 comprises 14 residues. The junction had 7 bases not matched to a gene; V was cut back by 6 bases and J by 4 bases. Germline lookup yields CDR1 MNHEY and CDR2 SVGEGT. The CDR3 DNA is TGTGCCAGCAGATACACAGGGGTTGCAGATACGCAGTATTTT. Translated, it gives CASRYTGVADTQYF.

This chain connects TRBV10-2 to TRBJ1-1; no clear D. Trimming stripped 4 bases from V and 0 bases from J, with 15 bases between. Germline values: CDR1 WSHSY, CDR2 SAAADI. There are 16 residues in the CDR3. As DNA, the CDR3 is TGCGCCAGCAGTGCCGAGGTCCGATTCATGAACACTGAAGCTTTCTTT. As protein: CASSAEVRFMNTEAFF.

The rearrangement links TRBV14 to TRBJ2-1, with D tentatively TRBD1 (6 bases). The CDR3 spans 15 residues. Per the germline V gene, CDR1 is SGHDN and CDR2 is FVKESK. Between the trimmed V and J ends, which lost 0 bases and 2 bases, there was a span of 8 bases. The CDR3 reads CASSQDKGAYNEQFF. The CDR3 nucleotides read TGTGCCAGCAGCCAAGATAAGGGGGCCTACAATGAGCAGTTCTTC. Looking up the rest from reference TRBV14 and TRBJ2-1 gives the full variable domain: EAGVTQFPSHSVIEKGQTVTLRCDPISGHDNLYWYRRVMGKEIKFLLHFVKESKQDESGMPNNRFLAERTGGTYSTLKVQPAELEDSGVYFCASSQDKGAYNEQFFGPGTRLTVL.

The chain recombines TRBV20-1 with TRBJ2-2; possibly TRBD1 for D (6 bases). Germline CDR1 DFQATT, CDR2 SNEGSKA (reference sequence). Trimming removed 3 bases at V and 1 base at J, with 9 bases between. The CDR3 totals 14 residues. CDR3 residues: CSASKQGNTGELFF. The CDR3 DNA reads TGCAGTGCTAGTAAACAGGGGAACACCGGGGAGCTGTTTTTT.

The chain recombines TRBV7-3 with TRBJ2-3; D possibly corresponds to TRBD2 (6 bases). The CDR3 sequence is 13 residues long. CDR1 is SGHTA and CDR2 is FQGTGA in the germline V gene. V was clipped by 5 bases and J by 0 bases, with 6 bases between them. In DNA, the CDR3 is TGTGCCAGCAGCGGAGGGAGCACAGATACGCAGTATTTT. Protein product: CASSGGSTDTQYF.

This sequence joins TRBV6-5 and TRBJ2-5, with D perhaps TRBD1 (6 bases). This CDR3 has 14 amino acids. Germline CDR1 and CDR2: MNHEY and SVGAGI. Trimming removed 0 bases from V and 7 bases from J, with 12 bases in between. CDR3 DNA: TGTGCCAGCAGTTACTCAAGGGGGATTGGGACCCAGTACTTC. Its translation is CASSYSRGIGTQYF.

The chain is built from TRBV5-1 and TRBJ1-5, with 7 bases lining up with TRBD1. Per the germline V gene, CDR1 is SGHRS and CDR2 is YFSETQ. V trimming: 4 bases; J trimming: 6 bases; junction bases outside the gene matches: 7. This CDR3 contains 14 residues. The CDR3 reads CASSPQGPGQPQHF. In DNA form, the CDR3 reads TGCGCCAGCAGCCCACAGGGGCCGGGTCAGCCCCAGCATTTT.

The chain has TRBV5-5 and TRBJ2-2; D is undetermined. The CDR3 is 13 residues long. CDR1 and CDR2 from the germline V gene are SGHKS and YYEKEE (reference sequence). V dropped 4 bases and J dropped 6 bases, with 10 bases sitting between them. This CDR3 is CASSPSPAGELFF. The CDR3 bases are TGTGCCAGCAGCCCTTCCCCAGCCGGGGAGCTGTTTTTT.

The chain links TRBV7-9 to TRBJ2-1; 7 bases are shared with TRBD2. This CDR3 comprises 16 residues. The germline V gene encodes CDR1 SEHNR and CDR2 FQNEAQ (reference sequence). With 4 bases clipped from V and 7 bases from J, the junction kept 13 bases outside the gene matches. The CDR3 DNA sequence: TGTGCCAGCAGCTCCTTCCTGGGCGGGGGTAAGAATGAGCAGTTCTTC. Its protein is CASSSFLGGGKNEQFF.

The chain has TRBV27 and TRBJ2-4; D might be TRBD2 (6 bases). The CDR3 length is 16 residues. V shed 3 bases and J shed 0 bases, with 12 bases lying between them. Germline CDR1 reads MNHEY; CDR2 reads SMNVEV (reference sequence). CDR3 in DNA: TGTGCCAGCAGTTTTGGGGAGGCGGCAGCCAAAAACATTCAGTACTTC. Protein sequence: CASSFGEAAAKNIQYF.

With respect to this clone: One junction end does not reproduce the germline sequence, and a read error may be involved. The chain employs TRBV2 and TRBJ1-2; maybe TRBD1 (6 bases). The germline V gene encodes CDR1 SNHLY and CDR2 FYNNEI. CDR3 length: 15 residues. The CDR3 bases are TGTGCCAGCAGCGAAGAAGGGGGTTTGGGCTATGGCTACACCTTC. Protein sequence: CASSEEGGLGYGYTF.

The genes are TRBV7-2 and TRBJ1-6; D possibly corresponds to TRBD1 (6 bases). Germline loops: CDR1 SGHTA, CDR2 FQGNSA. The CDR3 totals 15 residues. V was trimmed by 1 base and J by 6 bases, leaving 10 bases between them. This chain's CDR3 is CASSLETGINSPLHF. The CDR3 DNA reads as TGTGCCAGCAGCTTAGAAACAGGGATTAATTCACCCCTCCACTTT.

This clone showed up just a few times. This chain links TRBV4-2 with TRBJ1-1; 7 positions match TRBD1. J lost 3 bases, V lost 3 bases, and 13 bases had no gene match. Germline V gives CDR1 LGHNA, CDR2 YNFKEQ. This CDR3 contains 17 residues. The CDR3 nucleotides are TGTGCCAGCAGCCATTCCGACAGGGCGACTGGGGACACTGAAGCTTTCTTT. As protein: CASSHSDRATGDTEAFF.

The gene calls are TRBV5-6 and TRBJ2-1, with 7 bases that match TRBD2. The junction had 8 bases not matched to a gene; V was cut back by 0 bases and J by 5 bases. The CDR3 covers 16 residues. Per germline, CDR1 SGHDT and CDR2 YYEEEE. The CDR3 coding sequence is TGTGCCAGCAGCTTGGCCAGGCTAGCGGTCCACAATGAGCAGTTCTTC. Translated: CASSLARLAVHNEQFF. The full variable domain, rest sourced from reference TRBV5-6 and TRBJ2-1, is DAGVTQSPTHLIKTRGQQVTLRCSPKSGHDTVSWYQQALGQGPQFIFQYYEEEERQRGNFPDRFSGHQFPNYSSELNVNALLLGDSALYLCASSLARLAVHNEQFFGPGTRLTVL.

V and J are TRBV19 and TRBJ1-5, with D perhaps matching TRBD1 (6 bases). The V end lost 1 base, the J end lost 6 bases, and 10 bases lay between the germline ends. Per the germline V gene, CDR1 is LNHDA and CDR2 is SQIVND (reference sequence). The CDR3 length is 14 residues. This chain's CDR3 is CASSIGQDFQPQHF. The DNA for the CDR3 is TGTGCCAGTAGTATAGGACAGGACTTTCAGCCCCAGCATTTT.

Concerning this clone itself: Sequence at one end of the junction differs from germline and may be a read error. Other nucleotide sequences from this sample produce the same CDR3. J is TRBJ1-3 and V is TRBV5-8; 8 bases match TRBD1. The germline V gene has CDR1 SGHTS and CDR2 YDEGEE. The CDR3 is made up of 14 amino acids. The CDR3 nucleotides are TGTGCCAGCAGCCGGACAGGGCGGAGAAACACTATATATTTT. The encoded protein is CASSRTGRRNTIYF.

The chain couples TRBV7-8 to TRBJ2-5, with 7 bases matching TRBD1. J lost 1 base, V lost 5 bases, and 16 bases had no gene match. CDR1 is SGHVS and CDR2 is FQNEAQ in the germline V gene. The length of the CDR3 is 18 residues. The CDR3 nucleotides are TGTGCCAGCAGCCTACGGGAACCGGGACAGAATATCCAAGAGACCCAGTACTTC. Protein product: CASSLREPGQNIQETQYF.

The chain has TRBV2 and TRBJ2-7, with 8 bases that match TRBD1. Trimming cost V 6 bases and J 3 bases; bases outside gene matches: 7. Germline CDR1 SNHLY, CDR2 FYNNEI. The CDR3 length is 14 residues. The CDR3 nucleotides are TGTGCCAGCAGCCCTCGGGACAGGATCTACGAGCAGTACTTC. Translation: CASSPRDRIYEQYF.

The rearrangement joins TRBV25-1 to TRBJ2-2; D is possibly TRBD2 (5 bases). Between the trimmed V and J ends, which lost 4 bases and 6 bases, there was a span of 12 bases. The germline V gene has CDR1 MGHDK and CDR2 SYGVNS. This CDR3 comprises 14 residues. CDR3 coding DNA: TGTGCCAGCAGTGCCTTAAGCGGTCCCGGGGAGCTGTTTTTT. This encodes CASSALSGPGELFF.

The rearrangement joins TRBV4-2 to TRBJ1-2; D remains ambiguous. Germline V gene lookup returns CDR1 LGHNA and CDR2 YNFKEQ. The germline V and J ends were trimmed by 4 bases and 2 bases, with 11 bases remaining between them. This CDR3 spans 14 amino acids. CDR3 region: CASSPEAGNYGYTF. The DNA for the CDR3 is TGTGCCAGCAGCCCCGAGGCCGGGAACTATGGCTACACCTTC.

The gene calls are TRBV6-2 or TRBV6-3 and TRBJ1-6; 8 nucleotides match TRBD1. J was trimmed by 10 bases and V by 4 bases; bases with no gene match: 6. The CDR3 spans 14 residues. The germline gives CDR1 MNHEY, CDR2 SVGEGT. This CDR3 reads CASSLTTGVSPLHF. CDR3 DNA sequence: TGTGCCAGCAGTTTGACGACAGGGGTCTCACCCCTCCACTTT.